These 13 T cell receptor beta chains were sequenced from one sample in a study of cytomegalovirus exposure and HLA in healthy donors. This PCR relied on a set of 60 Vbeta primers and 13 Jbeta primers. Only in-frame clones appear in the TCRdb table, and some are missing; sequencing was by immunoSEQ multiplex PCR. This sample has 95,000 to 150,000 clones, with 70% to 80% found just once. Input material: PBMCs. The source of these receptors is a woman aged 45 to 65 in good health and CMV-seropositive.

The gene calls are TRBV6-1 and TRBJ1-5, with 10 bases that match TRBD1. The CDR3 runs 18 residues. Trimming took 4 bases from V and 2 from J; bases not matched to a gene: 11. Germline CDR1 reads MNHNS; CDR2 reads SASEGT. CDR3: CASSAMTGQGWGNQPQHF. For the CDR3, the DNA is TGTGCCAGCAGTGCTATGACGGGACAGGGGTGGGGCAATCAGCCCCAGCATTTT.

J is TRBJ2-7 and V is TRBV30; TRBD2 agrees at 8 bases. Trimming removed 6 bases from V and 2 bases from J; junction bases left unmatched: 9. The length of the CDR3 is 14 residues. Germline lookup yields CDR1 GTSNPN and CDR2 SVGIG (reference sequence). CDR3 DNA: TGTGCCTGCCTAAGCGGGGGCGGCCCCTACGAGCAGTACTTC. Residues: CACLSGGGPYEQYF.

This rearrangement joins TRBV7-2 to TRBJ2-3, with 10 bases that match TRBD2. CDR3 length equals 18 residues. V lost 5 bases, J lost 0 bases, and 11 bases stayed unmatched. Germline values: CDR1 SGHTA, CDR2 FQGNSA. For the CDR3, the DNA is TGTGCCAGCAGCGGGACCGGGACTAGCGTGTCTAGCACAGATACGCAGTATTTT. Amino acid sequence: CASSGTGTSVSSTDTQYF.

The V call is TRBV13, the J call TRBJ1-3; the D is unclear. Germline V CDR1 and CDR2: PRHDT, FYEKMQ (reference sequence). CDR3 length equals 14 residues. The germline V and J ends were trimmed by 2 bases and 4 bases, with 9 bases remaining between them. The CDR3 here is CASSLSGSGNTIYF. The CDR3, as DNA: TGTGCCAGCAGCTTATCGGGGTCCGGAAACACCATATATTTT.

The rearrangement links TRBV25-1 to TRBJ2-7, with 8 nucleotides matching TRBD1. This CDR3 has 14 residues. Per the germline V gene, CDR1 is MGHDK and CDR2 is SYGVNS. The J segment lost 5 bases and the V segment lost 0 bases, leaving 3 bases of the junction unmatched. As DNA, the CDR3 is TGTGCCAGCAGTGAATACGGACAGGGAAACGAGCAGTACTTC. Translated: CASSEYGQGNEQYF.

The chain employs TRBV2 and TRBJ2-1, with TRBD2 identical over 9 bases. The CDR3 is 15 amino acids. After removal of 5 bases from V and 8 bases from J, the junction contained 10 bases not matched to a gene. Germline loops: CDR1 SNHLY, CDR2 FYNNEI. CDR3 nucleotides: TGTGCCAGCAGTACCCGGCGGGGGGGTACCGATGAGCAGTTCTTC. Its protein is CASSTRRGGTDEQFF. Together with reference TRBV2 and TRBJ2-1, the CDR3 gives the full variable domain: EPEVTQTPSHQVTQMGQEVILRCVPISNHLYFYWYRQILGQKVEFLVSFYNNEISEKSEIFDDQFSVERPDGSNFTLKIRSTKLEDSAMYFCASSTRRGGTDEQFFGPGTRLTVL.

The J gene is TRBJ2-5, the V gene TRBV7-6; 7 nucleotides agree with TRBD2. The germline V gene encodes CDR1 SGHVS and CDR2 FNYEAQ. This CDR3 has 16 amino acids. J was trimmed by 1 base and V by 1 base; bases with no gene match: 6. CDR3 nucleotides: TGTGCCAGCAGCTTAGGGGTGGGGGGGATCCAAGAGACCCAGTACTTC. Amino acid sequence: CASSLGVGGIQETQYF.

J is TRBJ1-5 and V is TRBV2; unclear D gene. CDR1 and CDR2 from the germline V gene are SNHLY and FYNNEI. The CDR3 length is 16 residues. Deletions cut 2 bases from V and 5 bases from J, with 16 bases between. The CDR3 DNA reads as TGTGCCAGCAGTGAAACTGGCACGGGGTCCTATCAGCCCCAGCATTTT. It specifies CASSETGTGSYQPQHF.

The rearrangement links TRBV7-3 to TRBJ1-1; TRBD1 matches at 10 bases. J lost 0 bases, V lost 0 bases, and 1 base had no gene match. This CDR3 contains 16 residues. Germline V gene data show CDR1 as SGHTA and CDR2 as FQGTGA. CDR3 residues: CASSLTDRGMNTEAFF. In DNA form, the CDR3 reads TGTGCCAGCAGCTTAACGGACAGGGGGATGAACACTGAAGCTTTCTTT.

This clone was observed a handful of times. This sequence joins TRBV5-5 and TRBJ1-2; D is perhaps TRBD1 (6 bases). Trimming left V 2 bases short and J 7 bases short, with 18 bases between. The length of the CDR3 is 15 residues. The germline V gene has CDR1 SGHKS and CDR2 YYEKEE (reference sequence). The CDR3 DNA follows: TGTGCCAGCAGCTTACTTGGGGGCGGAACGAGTGGCTACACCTTC. The encoded protein is CASSLLGGGTSGYTF.

This clone turned up a few times. The chain couples TRBV5-6 to TRBJ2-7; D is unresolved. The CDR3 runs to 14 residues. From germline, CDR1 is SGHDT and CDR2 YYEEEE. V lost 2 bases and J 2 bases, leaving 11 bases between the germline ends. The DNA for the CDR3 is TGTGCCAGCAGCTTATCCCTAATCCCCTACGAGCAGTACTTC. This gives the protein CASSLSLIPYEQYF.

This chain joins TRBV6-5 and TRBJ2-7; 9 bases match TRBD2. V trimming: 7 bases; J trimming: 4 bases; junction bases outside the gene matches: 5. The CDR3 extends over 13 amino acids. The germline CDR1 and CDR2 sequences are MNHEY and SVGAGI. The CDR3 DNA follows: TGTGCCAGCAAGAGTGCGGGAGGGTACGAGCAGTACTTC. This encodes CASKSAGGYEQYF.

The chain is built from TRBV9 and TRBJ2-3, with D hard to call. This CDR3 is built from 13 residues. CDR1 is SGDLS, CDR2 YYNGEE, per germline. Deletions cut 3 bases from V and 6 bases from J, with 11 bases between. For the CDR3, the DNA is TGTGCCAGCAGCGAGACCCTGAGGGATACGCAGTATTTT. Its protein product is CASSETLRDTQYF.